This T cell receptor (beta chain) appears in the sequencing data of a study of control samples from healthy donors and cancer patients. Sequencing used immunoSEQ multiplex PCR; TCRdb keeps in-frame clones, though not all of them. The table has approximately 170,000 clones, around 90% seen once. This CDR3 has 15 amino acids. CDR1 is SGHTA and CDR2 is FQGNSA in the germline V gene. With 0 bases clipped from V and 6 bases from J, the junction kept 6 bases outside the gene matches. J is TRBJ1-2 and V is TRBV7-2; 8 bases are shared with TRBD1. The receptor was derived from a woman aged 45-60 years in good health. Source material: blood. For the CDR3, the DNA is TGTGCCAGCAGCTTAGCGGCAGGGGGCTTCCATGGCTACACCTTC. It codes for CASSLAAGGFHGYTF. Together with reference TRBV7-2 and TRBJ1-2, the CDR3 gives the full variable domain: GAGVSQSPSNKVTEKGKDVELRCDPISGHTALYWYRQSLGQGLEFLIYFQGNSAPDKSGLPSDRFSAERTGGSVSTLTIQRTQQEDSAVYLCASSLAAGGFHGYTFGSGTRLTVV.